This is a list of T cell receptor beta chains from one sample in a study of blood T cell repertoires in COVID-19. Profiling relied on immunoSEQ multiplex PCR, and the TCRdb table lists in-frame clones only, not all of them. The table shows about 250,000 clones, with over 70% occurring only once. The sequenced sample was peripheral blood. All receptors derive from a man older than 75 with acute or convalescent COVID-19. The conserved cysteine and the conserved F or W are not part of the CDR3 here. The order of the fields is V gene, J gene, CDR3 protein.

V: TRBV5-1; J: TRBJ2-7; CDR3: ASSPMQGPYEQY
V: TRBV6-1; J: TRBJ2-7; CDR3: ASSDKQGGYEQY
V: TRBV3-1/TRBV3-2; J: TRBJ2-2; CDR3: ASLLSGTTNTGELF
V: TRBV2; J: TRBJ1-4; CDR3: ASRGRAATNEKLF
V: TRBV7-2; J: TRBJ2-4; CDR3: ASSLEVSGRAKNIQY
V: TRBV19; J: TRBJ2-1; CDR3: ASSIGGLAGVYNEQF
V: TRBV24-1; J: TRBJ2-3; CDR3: ATSGSATTGAITTDTQY
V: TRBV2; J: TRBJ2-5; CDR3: ASSFTGTEETQY
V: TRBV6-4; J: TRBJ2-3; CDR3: ASSELAGGPPDTQY
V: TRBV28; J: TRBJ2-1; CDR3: ASSHSGVSTDEQF
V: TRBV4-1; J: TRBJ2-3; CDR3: ASSRGGWSDTQY
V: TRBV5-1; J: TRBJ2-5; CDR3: ASSSQVGGETQY
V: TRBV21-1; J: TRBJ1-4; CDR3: ASSKINRTGVKPTNEKLF
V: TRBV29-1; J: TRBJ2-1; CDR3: SVDGSGGRNNEQF
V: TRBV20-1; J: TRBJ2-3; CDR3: SASRGGVQY
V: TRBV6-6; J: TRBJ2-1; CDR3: ASKLAGEYNEQF
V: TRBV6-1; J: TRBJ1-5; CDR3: ASSEAALHQPQH
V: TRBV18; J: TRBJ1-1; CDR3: ASSALVRDTEAF
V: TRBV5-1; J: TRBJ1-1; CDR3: ASSLTFRTDMNTEAF
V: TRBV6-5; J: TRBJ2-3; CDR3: ASSTTSGRSDTQY
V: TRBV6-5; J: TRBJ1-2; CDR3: ATREGGLYGYT
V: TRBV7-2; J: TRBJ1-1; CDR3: ASSTRGQPNTEAF
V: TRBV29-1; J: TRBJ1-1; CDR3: SVAGQGRTEAF
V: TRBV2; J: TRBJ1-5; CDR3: ASSDTGGEGGQPQH
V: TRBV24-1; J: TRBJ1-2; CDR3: ATSDTRQGGYGYT
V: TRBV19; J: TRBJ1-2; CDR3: ASSIAGRTDGYT
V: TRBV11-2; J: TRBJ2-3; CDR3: ASSRTGTRGTDTQY
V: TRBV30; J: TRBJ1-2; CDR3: AWRHQGVGGYT
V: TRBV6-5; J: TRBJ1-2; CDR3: AITGSAGGYT
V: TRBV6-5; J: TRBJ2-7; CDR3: ASEPRDRGNEQY
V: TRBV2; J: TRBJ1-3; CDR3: ASRDHPSGGNTIY
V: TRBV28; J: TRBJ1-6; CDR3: ASSSGLGSYNSPLH
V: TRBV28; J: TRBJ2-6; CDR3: ASSPRDFSGANVLT